These 32 T cell receptor beta chains originate from one sample sequenced in a study of cytomegalovirus exposure and HLA in healthy donors. Use of 60 Vbeta and 13 Jbeta primers characterized the PCR. Measured with immunoSEQ multiplex PCR; TCRdb has only the in-frame clones, and not every one. The repertoire includes roughly 120,000 clones, 76% of them detected once, and 13% sits in the top ten. Sequenced: PBMCs. Receptors were obtained from a man aged 30 to 39 in good health and CMV-seropositive.

This clone was picked up a small number of times. The chain recombines TRBV7-2 with TRBJ2-1, with 9 bases lining up with TRBD2. V was pared by 1 base and J by 7 bases, with 11 bases of the junction left unmatched. The germline V gene encodes CDR1 SGHTA and CDR2 FQGNSA. The CDR3 is 17 amino acids. The CDR3 sequence is CASSLGGLAGYGNEQFF. CDR3 nucleotide sequence: TGTGCCAGCAGCTTAGGGGGGCTAGCGGGGTACGGGAATGAGCAGTTCTTC.

V gene TRBV6-1 combines with J gene TRBJ2-7; D is possibly TRBD1 (7 bases). Germline V CDR1 and CDR2: MNHNS, SASEGT. The CDR3 covers 17 residues. Trimming removed 0 bases from V and 3 bases from J, with 18 bases in between. DNA of the CDR3: TGTGCCAGCAGTGAAGCCCGGGTGGCGGGACAGCGCTACGAGCAGTACTTC. This sequence encodes CASSEARVAGQRYEQYF.

The gene calls are TRBV9 and TRBJ1-2; 11 bases map to TRBD1. The germline CDR1 and CDR2 sequences are SGDLS and YYNGEE. The CDR3 runs to 13 residues. The trim removed 3 bases at V and 6 bases at J, leaving 1 base unmatched. DNA for the CDR3: TGTGCCAGCAGCGCGGGACAGGGGGATGGCTACACCTTC. Protein: CASSAGQGDGYTF.

This clone was found once. V and J are TRBV9 and TRBJ2-7, with TRBD1 as a possible D gene (6 bases). The CDR3 extends over 15 amino acids. From germline, CDR1 is SGDLS and CDR2 YYNGEE. Trimming removed 4 bases at V and 2 bases at J, with 16 bases between. The CDR3 loop is CASSLRAGAPYEQYF. The CDR3 bases are TGTGCCAGCAGCCTTAGGGCAGGGGCCCCCTACGAGCAGTACTTC.

This chain joins TRBV15 and TRBJ2-1, with 9 bases matching TRBD2. This CDR3 has 15 amino acids. Germline V lookup: CDR1 LNHNV, CDR2 YYDKDF (reference sequence). With 1 base clipped from V and 8 bases from J, the junction kept 6 bases outside the gene matches. DNA of the CDR3: TGTGCCACCAGCAGAGGCGGGAGGGGGTCGGATGAGCAGTTCTTC. Protein product: CATSRGGRGSDEQFF.

CDR3 amino acids: CAWSVGAAEETQYF. CDR3 sequence (DNA): TGTGCCTGGAGTGTAGGGGCAGCCGAAGAGACCCAGTACTTC. V gene TRBV30 combines with J gene TRBJ2-5; D is perhaps TRBD1 (5 bases). CDR1 is GTSNPN and CDR2 is SVGIG in the germline V gene (reference sequence). The CDR3 contains 14 residues. V was clipped by 0 bases and J by 3 bases, with 11 bases between them.

Only one count was recorded for this clone. V and J are TRBV18 and TRBJ1-5; tentative D call: TRBD1 (6 bases). V was shortened by 3 bases and J by 4 bases, with 16 bases between the two germline ends. Germline V CDR1 and CDR2: KGHSH, LQKENI. The CDR3 contains 16 residues. This CDR3 reads CASSPAGEGGNQPQHF. DNA for the CDR3: TGTGCCAGCTCACCCGCAGGGGAAGGTGGGAATCAGCCCCAGCATTTT. Drawing the rest from reference TRBV18 and TRBJ1-5, the complete variable domain is NAGVMQNPRHLVRRRGQEARLRCSPMKGHSHVYWYRQLPEEGLKFMVYLQKENIIDESGMPKERFSAEFPKEGPSILRIQQVVRGDSAAYFCASSPAGEGGNQPQHFGDGTRLSIL.

Regarding this clone: The junction shows a germline mismatch at one end, possibly a read error. This chain links TRBV7-7 with TRBJ2-1; 8 bases fit TRBD2. This CDR3 spans 15 amino acids. Germline loops: CDR1 SSHAT, CDR2 FNYEAQ (reference sequence). In DNA, the CDR3 is TGTGCTAGCAGCCCGGGACTAGGATTATACAATGAGCAGTTCTTC. Encoded protein: CASSPGLGLYNEQFF.

The CDR3 nucleotides read TGCGCCAGCAGCCAAGAAATAGGGGGCACCGGGGAGCTGTTTTTT. The encoded protein is CASSQEIGGTGELFF. The chain has TRBV4-3 and TRBJ2-2, with D perhaps TRBD1 (6 bases). V was cut by 0 bases and J by 4 bases, with 9 bases left in between. Germline-derived CDR1 and CDR2 are LGHNA and YSLEER. This CDR3 is 15 amino acids long.

The chain uses TRBV2 and TRBJ2-7; the match to TRBD1 covers 7 bases. V shed 9 bases, J shed 0 bases, and the junction held 2 bases outside the gene matches. The germline V gene encodes CDR1 SNHLY and CDR2 FYNNEI. This CDR3 has 12 amino acids. The CDR3 coding sequence is TGTGCCAGAGGGGGCGGCTCCTACGAGCAGTACTTC. Protein: CARGGGSYEQYF.

The chain couples TRBV5-4 to TRBJ2-1, with 11 bases identical to TRBD2. CDR1 and CDR2 from the germline V gene are SGHNT and YYREEE (reference sequence). V trimming: 2 bases; J trimming: 3 bases; junction bases outside the gene matches: 7. The CDR3 consists of 17 residues. In nucleotides, the CDR3 is TGTGCCAGCAGCTTCGGTAGCGGGGGGGCGAACTACAATGAGCAGTTCTTC. This gives the protein CASSFGSGGANYNEQFF.

The chain carries TRBV30 and TRBJ1-5; 8 bases match TRBD1. V dropped 5 bases and J dropped 5; count of bases not matched to a gene: 5. The germline CDR1 and CDR2 sequences are GTSNPN and SVGIG (reference sequence). There are 13 residues in the CDR3. The CDR3 spells CAWDRGRDQPQHF. CDR3 bases: TGTGCCTGGGACAGGGGAAGGGATCAGCCCCAGCATTTT.

The chain carries TRBV7-7 and TRBJ1-4, with 10 bases aligning to TRBD1. The J segment lost 3 bases and the V segment lost 5 bases, leaving 3 bases of the junction unmatched. This CDR3 has 15 residues. Germline V lookup: CDR1 SSHAT, CDR2 FNYEAQ (reference sequence). The CDR3 spells CASSLGTGANEKLFF. In nucleotides, the CDR3 is TGTGCCAGCAGCCTTGGGACAGGGGCTAATGAAAAACTGTTTTTT.

The V and J genes are TRBV7-2 and TRBJ2-3; no clear D. Deletions cut 5 bases from V and 3 bases from J, with 12 bases between. Germline CDR1 reads SGHTA; CDR2 reads FQGNSA. The CDR3 consists of 14 residues. CDR3 bases: TGTGCCAGCAGCCCTACTACCTCTACAGATACGCAGTATTTT. It specifies CASSPTTSTDTQYF.

CDR3 nucleotides: TGTGCCAGCAGTTGGACAGGGGGGCTCCAAGAGACCCAGTACTTC. It encodes CASSWTGGLQETQYF. The V call is TRBV6-5, the J call TRBJ2-5; 10 bases align to TRBD1. Losses at the gene ends were 4 bases for V and 1 base for J; bases not matched to a gene: 3. The CDR3 is 15 residues long. Germline assignment: CDR1 MNHEY and CDR2 SVGAGI.

V usage is TRBV9 and J usage is TRBJ1-2, with D uncertain. This CDR3 has 14 residues. V was trimmed by 4 bases and J by 0 bases, leaving 10 bases between them. CDR1 and CDR2 from the germline V gene are SGDLS and YYNGEE. The DNA for the CDR3 is TGTGCCAGCAGCACAACCGGGACTAACTATGGCTACACCTTC. This translates into CASSTTGTNYGYTF. The full variable domain, its missing parts supplied by reference TRBV9 and TRBJ1-2, is DSGVTQTPKHLITATGQRVTLRCSPRSGDLSVYWYQQSLDQGLQFLIQYYNGEERAKGNILERFSAQQFPDLHSELNLSSLELGDSALYFCASSTTGTNYGYTFGSGTRLTVV.

This sequence joins TRBV2 and TRBJ2-7, with 7 positions matching TRBD2. The CDR3 loop spans 12 amino acids. The germline CDR1 and CDR2 sequences are SNHLY and FYNNEI. V shed 6 bases, J shed 2 bases, and the junction held 1 base outside the gene matches. The CDR3 region has the DNA TGTGCCAGCAGGGCGGGGGCCTACGAGCAGTACTTC. Translating gives CASRAGAYEQYF.

The chain is built from TRBV28 and TRBJ2-5; no definite D call. CDR3 size: 15 residues. Germline CDR1 and CDR2: MDHEN and SYDVKM. Trimming shortened V by 6 bases and J by 2 bases, and 16 bases separated the two germline ends. CDR3 DNA: TGTGCCAGCAGCGAAGTCGACAACCTACAAGAGACCCAGTACTTC. Its translation is CASSEVDNLQETQYF.

This clone occurred a few times. The chain is built from TRBV5-8 and TRBJ1-1; 9 bases are a match to TRBD1. V shed 4 bases, J shed 0 bases, and the junction held 7 bases outside the gene matches. The CDR3 consists of 16 residues. Germline CDR1 is SGHTS and CDR2 is YDEGEE. CDR3 in amino acids: CASSPQGAGVNTEAFF. CDR3 bases: TGTGCCAGCAGCCCACAGGGGGCTGGAGTGAACACTGAAGCTTTCTTT.

The CDR3 DNA reads TGTGCCAGTAGTATAGCCCAGGGTGGATCACCCCTCCACTTT. Its translation is CASSIAQGGSPLHF. V gene TRBV19 combines with J gene TRBJ1-6, with D perhaps TRBD1 (5 bases). Germline loops: CDR1 LNHDA, CDR2 SQIVND (reference sequence). The V gene lost 1 base and the J gene lost 10 bases, with 11 bases spanning the gap. The CDR3 runs 14 residues.

This clone appeared a few times. The chain joins TRBV7-9 to TRBJ2-7; 8 bases are shared with TRBD1. Germline trimming cut 4 bases from V and 0 bases from J; bases unmatched to any gene: 8. This CDR3 has 16 residues. The V gene's germline CDR1 is SEHNR and CDR2 FQNEAQ (reference sequence). In DNA, the CDR3 is TGTGCCAGCAGCTCGACCGACAGGGGAATCTCCTACGAGCAGTACTTC. It is translated as CASSSTDRGISYEQYF.

The chain uses TRBV7-8 and TRBJ2-7; tentatively, D is TRBD1 (6 bases). The CDR3 has 15 residues. Per germline, CDR1 SGHVS and CDR2 FQNEAQ. Trimming stripped 5 bases from V and 0 bases from J, with 14 bases between. CDR3 region: CASSPARTVSYEQYF. The CDR3 DNA reads TGTGCCAGCAGCCCCGCTAGGACAGTCTCCTACGAGCAGTACTTC.

This clone has more than one count but fewer than ten. Other nucleotide sequences from this sample produce the same CDR3. This chain uses TRBV11-2 with TRBJ2-7; TRBD2 matches 10 bases. This CDR3 contains 15 residues. Unmatched junction bases numbered 3, after V lost 1 base and J lost 3 bases. Germline V lookup: CDR1 SGHAT, CDR2 FQNNGV. CDR3 sequence: CASSLGSGGFYEQYF. DNA for the CDR3: TGTGCCAGCAGCTTAGGTAGCGGGGGGTTCTACGAGCAGTACTTC.

This clone has a single count. V is TRBV5-6 and J is TRBJ2-5, with TRBD2 as a possible D gene (6 bases). With 4 bases removed from V and 4 bases from J, the gap between germline ends came to 14 bases. Germline V lookup: CDR1 SGHDT, CDR2 YYEEEE. CDR3 length: 14 residues. CDR3 in amino acids: CASSDPGGGETQYF. CDR3 DNA: TGTGCCAGCAGCGACCCCGGGGGAGGAGAGACCCAGTACTTC.

The CDR3 protein is CASSQETGEETQYF. CDR3 DNA sequence: TGCGCCAGCAGCCAAGAAACGGGGGAAGAGACCCAGTACTTC. V gene TRBV4-1 combines with J gene TRBJ2-5, with D tentatively TRBD2 (6 bases). Trimming pared 0 bases from V and 3 bases from J, leaving 8 bases between. CDR1 and CDR2 from the germline V gene are MGHRA and YSYEKL. CDR3 length equals 14 residues.

This sequence joins TRBV7-2 and TRBJ2-7; tentatively, D is TRBD2 (5 bases). The CDR3 is 17 residues long. CDR1 is SGHTA and CDR2 is FQGNSA in the germline V gene. Trimming left V 1 base short and J 0 bases short, with 16 bases between. The CDR3 DNA follows: TGTGCCAGCAGCTTAGACCTTGGCGACTACGGCTCCTACGAGCAGTACTTC. Amino acid sequence: CASSLDLGDYGSYEQYF. Full variable domain (rest looked up from reference TRBV7-2 and TRBJ2-7): GAGVSQSPSNKVTEKGKDVELRCDPISGHTALYWYRQSLGQGLEFLIYFQGNSAPDKSGLPSDRFSAERTGGSVSTLTIQRTQQEDSAVYLCASSLDLGDYGSYEQYFGPGTRLTVT.

The chain employs TRBV6-5 and TRBJ2-7, with 8 bases aligning to TRBD1. The length of the CDR3 is 14 residues. V was pared by 6 bases and J by 3 bases, with 7 bases of the junction left unmatched. Looked up from germline, CDR1 is MNHEY and CDR2 is SVGAGI. CDR3 in amino acids: CASRRGQGSYEQYF. The CDR3 DNA is TGTGCCAGCAGACGCGGACAGGGAAGCTACGAGCAGTACTTC.

The chain recombines TRBV2 with TRBJ1-4; 7 nucleotides agree with TRBD1. The germline V gene encodes CDR1 SNHLY and CDR2 FYNNEI. V lost 5 bases to trimming and J lost 8 bases; unmatched junction nucleotides: 8. The CDR3 runs 14 residues. Written as DNA, the CDR3 is TGTGCCAGCAGTCCTGTAACAGGGGAGGAAAAACTGTTTTTT. Translated: CASSPVTGEEKLFF.

This clone appeared a single time. The rearrangement uses TRBV7-8 and TRBJ2-1; TRBD1 agrees at 8 bases. J was trimmed by 5 bases and V by 5 bases; bases with no gene match: 8. The CDR3 runs to 15 residues. Germline CDR1 SGHVS, CDR2 FQNEAQ. In DNA, the CDR3 is TGTGCCAGCAGCCAAAACAGGGGGAGCAACAATGAGCAGTTCTTC. This encodes CASSQNRGSNNEQFF.

This clone was counted a single time. V gene TRBV30 combines with J gene TRBJ2-2, with D perhaps matching TRBD1 (6 bases). V lost 6 bases and J 2 bases, leaving 10 bases between the germline ends. Per the germline V gene, CDR1 is GTSNPN and CDR2 is SVGIG (reference sequence). This CDR3 has 13 residues. The CDR3 sequence: CACNRENTGELFF. The CDR3 coding sequence is TGTGCCTGCAACAGGGAAAACACCGGGGAGCTGTTTTTT.

A remark on this clone: Other DNA sequences in the sample encode the same CDR3. The J gene is TRBJ1-6, the V gene TRBV7-2, with 10 nucleotides matching TRBD1. Germline values: CDR1 SGHTA, CDR2 FQGNSA. The length of the CDR3 is 16 residues. With V trimmed by 4 bases and J by 7 bases, 7 bases remained unmatched. The CDR3 DNA is TGTGCCAGCAGCTCAACCCCGGGACAGGGGAATTCACCCCTCCACTTT. It encodes CASSSTPGQGNSPLHF.

The rearrangement links TRBV19 to TRBJ1-3; D not certain. In germline, CDR1 is LNHDA, CDR2 SQIVND (reference sequence). This CDR3 has 16 residues. Trimming left V 3 bases short and J 0 bases short, with 12 bases between. The DNA for the CDR3 is TGTGCCAGTAGTATGAGGGCCCTCGGCTCTGGAAACACCATATATTTT. Protein sequence: CASSMRALGSGNTIYF.